This T cell receptor (beta chain) was documented in a study of post-analysis software for immune sequencing data. The study's findings and limits: Elevated frequency relative to controls characterized 4 or 5 TRBV segments in patients, TRBV5-6, TRBV5-1 and TRBV20-1 among them. F measure clustering grouped samples strongly by preparation batch.

Trimming took off 7 bases at V and 2 bases at J, with 12 bases between the two ends. Germline-derived CDR1 and CDR2 are MNHEY and SVGEGT. This CDR3 contains 13 residues. cDNA libraries of TCR beta carried unique molecular identifiers. MiXCR was run by TCRdb on the PCR reads, yielding one entry per CDR3 protein. The sample includes about 810,000 distinct CDR3 sequences, about 50% of them seen just once. For this clonotype: What it recognizes is unknown.

V is TRBV6-2 or TRBV6-3 and J is TRBJ2-7; the D call may be TRBD1 or TRBD2 (5 bases each). Sequencing was carried out using blood. This receptor was taken from a girl under 18 with multiple sclerosis. The CDR3 DNA reads as TGTGCCAGCAAAAGGGGACCCCCCTACGAGCAGTACTTC. As protein: CASKRGPPYEQYF.